The 28 T cell receptor beta chains in this list originate from one sample, sequenced in a study of TIL therapy for anti-PD-1-resistant metastatic lung cancer. The time point is: pre-treatment sample, taken before nivolumab and TIL therapy. The libraries were made with immunoSEQ v3. Sequenced by immunoSEQ multiplex PCR; TCRdb stores in-frame clones only, minus some. The sample contains nearly 15,000 clones, roughly 83% of which appear only once. The source was blood, collected at baseline. The receptors derive from a person aged 25 to 85 with non-small cell lung cancer.

The gene calls are TRBV7-2 and TRBJ2-2, with 7 nucleotides matching TRBD2. The germline V gene encodes CDR1 SGHTA and CDR2 FQGNSA. The CDR3 runs 18 residues. Trimming at V came to 6 bases and at J to 0 bases, leaving 13 bases not matched to a gene. CDR3 sequence (DNA): TGTGCCAGCAGGAGAGGATTACTAGCGAGCGCGAACACCGGGGAGCTGTTTTTT. It yields the protein CASRRGLLASANTGELFF.

This clone appeared a single time. The J gene is TRBJ2-1, the V gene TRBV18; 7 bases match TRBD1. V shed 3 bases and J 8 bases; nucleotides not matched to a gene: 13. The germline V gene encodes CDR1 KGHSH and CDR2 LQKENI. The CDR3 covers 16 residues. This CDR3 is CASSPPDRRPQYEQFF. CDR3 coding DNA: TGTGCCAGCTCACCCCCGGACAGGCGCCCACAATATGAGCAGTTCTTC. Variable domain in full (rest from reference TRBV18 and TRBJ2-1): NAGVMQNPRHLVRRRGQEARLRCSPMKGHSHVYWYRQLPEEGLKFMVYLQKENIIDESGMPKERFSAEFPKEGPSILRIQQVVRGDSAAYFCASSPPDRRPQYEQFFGPGTRLTVL.

The chain links TRBV5-1 to TRBJ1-3; no clear D. The CDR3 is 13 amino acids. Trimming removed 0 bases from V and 3 bases from J, with 4 bases in between. Germline loops: CDR1 SGHRS, CDR2 YFSETQ. CDR3 sequence reads: CASSLAGGNTIYF. CDR3 bases: TGCGCCAGCAGCTTGGCCGGTGGAAACACCATATATTTT.

The rearrangement joins TRBV19 to TRBJ2-2; D unresolved. V was shortened by 3 bases and J by 7 bases, with 15 bases between the two germline ends. The germline gives CDR1 LNHDA, CDR2 SQIVND (reference sequence). CDR3 length: 15 residues. CDR3 residues: CASSISLVIVGELFF. CDR3 DNA sequence: TGTGCCAGTAGTATCAGCCTAGTGATCGTCGGGGAGCTGTTTTTT.

This clone was counted a few times. V gene TRBV4-1 combines with J gene TRBJ1-2; D call uncertain. CDR3 size: 15 residues. In germline, CDR1 is MGHRA, CDR2 YSYEKL. With 2 bases removed from V and 0 bases from J, the gap between germline ends came to 10 bases. The chain's CDR3 is CASSQPRGANYGYTF. CDR3 bases: TGCGCCAGCAGCCAACCCCGCGGGGCTAACTATGGCTACACCTTC.

The chain employs TRBV7-9 and TRBJ2-2; tentative D call: TRBD1 (5 bases). This CDR3 comprises 14 residues. Trimming took off 6 bases at V and 2 bases at J, with 10 bases between the two ends. Germline V gene lookup returns CDR1 SEHNR and CDR2 FQNEAQ (reference sequence). In nucleotides, the CDR3 is TGTGCCAGCAGAAAGACAGAAAACACCGGGGAGCTGTTTTTT. This sequence encodes CASRKTENTGELFF.

The genes are TRBV4-3 and TRBJ2-3; D tentatively reads TRBD1 or TRBD2 (5 bases each). Trimming stripped 0 bases from V and 1 base from J, with 14 bases between. Germline V gene lookup returns CDR1 LGHNA and CDR2 YSLEER. The CDR3 totals 17 residues. Here the CDR3 reads CASSQDLPGAGTDTQYF. As DNA, the CDR3 is TGCGCCAGCAGCCAAGATCTCCCCGGGGCCGGCACAGATACGCAGTATTTT.

The gene calls are TRBV28 and TRBJ2-1, with D uncertain. Per germline, CDR1 MDHEN and CDR2 SYDVKM. This CDR3 contains 16 residues. V was trimmed by 2 bases and J by 5 bases, leaving 16 bases between them. CDR3 protein: CASSLVLYSRNNEQFF. DNA of the CDR3: TGTGCCAGCAGTTTAGTGTTGTATAGTCGGAACAATGAGCAGTTCTTC.

This chain connects TRBV7-2 to TRBJ2-1; D is unresolved. This CDR3 contains 11 residues. Per germline, CDR1 SGHTA and CDR2 FQGNSA. Trimming cost V 4 bases and J 8 bases, with 6 bases left between them. The CDR3 nucleotides are TGTGCCAGCAGCTCCCGTTATGAGCAGTTCTTC. Translation gives CASSSRYEQFF.

This chain links TRBV7-2 with TRBJ1-1, with no clear D. Per germline, CDR1 SGHTA and CDR2 FQGNSA. CDR3 length equals 14 residues. The ends were cut back, 5 bases at V and 0 bases at J, with 10 bases in the middle. The CDR3 nucleotides are TGTGCCAGCAGCCCCTCCGTCCTGAACACTGAAGCTTTCTTT. This translates into CASSPSVLNTEAFF.

This clone showed up just a few times. The chain employs TRBV6-5 and TRBJ1-1, with 7 bases that match TRBD1. The junction had 8 bases not matched to a gene; V was cut back by 6 bases and J by 4 bases. The CDR3 contains 14 residues. Germline CDR1 is MNHEY and CDR2 is SVGAGI. The chain's CDR3 is CASSLGTARTEAFF. CDR3 nucleotides: TGTGCCAGCAGCCTCGGGACAGCCCGCACTGAAGCTTTCTTT.

The V gene is TRBV15, the J gene TRBJ1-6; D unresolved. Germline CDR1 LNHNV, CDR2 YYDKDF (reference sequence). There are 17 residues in the CDR3. V dropped 0 bases and J dropped 5 bases, with 14 bases sitting between them. Written as DNA, the CDR3 is TGTGCCACCAGCAGAGAGGCCAGAACCTCTGATAATTCACCCCTCCACTTT. Protein sequence: CATSREARTSDNSPLHF.

The chain couples TRBV9 to TRBJ2-2; D may be TRBD2 (6 bases). The germline V gene encodes CDR1 SGDLS and CDR2 YYNGEE. CDR3 length equals 17 residues. V was clipped by 0 bases and J by 1 base, with 13 bases between them. CDR3 protein: CASSVGTGVMNTGELFF. The CDR3 nucleotides read TGTGCCAGCAGCGTAGGGACGGGAGTCATGAACACCGGGGAGCTGTTTTTT. The full variable domain, in which reference TRBV9 and TRBJ2-2 provide the parts outside the CDR3, is DSGVTQTPKHLITATGQRVTLRCSPRSGDLSVYWYQQSLDQGLQFLIQYYNGEERAKGNILERFSAQQFPDLHSELNLSSLELGDSALYFCASSVGTGVMNTGELFFGEGSRLTVL.

V and J are TRBV10-3 and TRBJ2-7; TRBD2 agrees at 10 bases. V dropped 6 bases and J dropped 0; count of bases not matched to a gene: 2. Germline CDR1 and CDR2: ENHRY and SYGVKD. The CDR3 contains 14 residues. The CDR3 loop is CAIRTSGASYEQYF. CDR3 in DNA: TGTGCCATCAGAACTAGCGGGGCCTCCTACGAGCAGTACTTC.

The chain links TRBV7-3 to TRBJ1-6; D is possibly TRBD1 (6 bases). V gave up 6 bases and J gave up 7 bases, with 13 bases separating them. CDR3 length equals 14 residues. The germline V gene encodes CDR1 SGHTA and CDR2 FQGTGA. CDR3 sequence (DNA): TGTGCCAGCAGAAGGGGGGAATGGAATTCACCCCTCCACTTT. Translation: CASRRGEWNSPLHF.

The V call is TRBV11-3, the J call TRBJ1-1; D not certain. This CDR3 comprises 15 residues. The germline V and J ends were trimmed by 5 bases and 2 bases, with 15 bases remaining between them. In germline, CDR1 is SGHNT, CDR2 YENEEA. The CDR3 region has the DNA TGTGCCAGCAGCCCGCAAGGACCAGATAACACTGAAGCTTTCTTT. It yields the protein CASSPQGPDNTEAFF.

The V gene is TRBV7-9, the J gene TRBJ2-1; D call uncertain. Germline values: CDR1 SEHNR, CDR2 FQNEAQ (reference sequence). The CDR3 contains 12 residues. Trimming took off 5 bases at V and 3 bases at J, with 5 bases between the two ends. CDR3 in amino acids: CASSLRYNEQFF. CDR3 sequence (DNA): TGTGCCAGCAGCCTCCGCTACAATGAGCAGTTCTTC.

The rearrangement uses TRBV4-3 and TRBJ2-1; D could derive from TRBD1 or TRBD2 (6 bases each). Germline assignment: CDR1 LGHNA and CDR2 YSLEER. This CDR3 is built from 17 residues. V gave up 1 base and J gave up 5 bases, with 18 bases separating them. Here the CDR3 DNA reads TGCGCCAGCAGCCAAGGTCGAGGGGGGCTACTCGACAATGAGCAGTTCTTC. Its protein is CASSQGRGGLLDNEQFF.

The count of this clone is one. The chain couples TRBV5-5 to TRBJ2-6; D not resolved. Germline CDR1 reads SGHKS; CDR2 reads YYEKEE (reference sequence). Trimming removed 1 base at V and 0 bases at J, with 11 bases between. This CDR3 spans 17 amino acids. The DNA for the CDR3 is TGTGCCAGCAGCTTGACCGCACAATCCTCTGGGGCCAACGTCCTGACTTTC. As protein: CASSLTAQSSGANVLTF.

This rearrangement joins TRBV6-5 to TRBJ1-2, with D maybe TRBD1 (6 bases). CDR1 is MNHEY, CDR2 SVGAGI, per germline. V was pared by 2 bases and J by 4 bases, with 17 bases between. The CDR3 is 16 residues long. CDR3 coding DNA: TGTGCCAGCAGTTACCGTTATGATACAGGGTCCTATGGCTACACCTTC. Residues: CASSYRYDTGSYGYTF.

A few counts support this clone. The V gene is TRBV19, the J gene TRBJ1-4; no definite D call. Trimming cost V 5 bases and J 8 bases, with 6 bases left between them. The length of the CDR3 is 11 residues. Germline-derived CDR1 and CDR2 are LNHDA and SQIVND (reference sequence). The CDR3: CASSGSEKLFF. CDR3 DNA sequence: TGTGCCAGTAGTGGGTCAGAAAAACTGTTTTTT.

V is TRBV7-3 and J is TRBJ2-2, with D perhaps TRBD2 (5 bases). Per germline, CDR1 SGHTA and CDR2 FQGTGA. The CDR3 totals 12 residues. Trimming left V 3 bases short and J 8 bases short, with 7 bases between. In nucleotides, the CDR3 is TGTGCCAGCAGCTTCGAGCGGGGGGAGCTGTTTTTT. Translated, it gives CASSFERGELFF.

A remark on this clone: At one end, the junction sequence differs from germline, possibly due to a read error. This rearrangement joins TRBV29-1 to TRBJ1-2; D not resolved. The CDR3 runs 10 residues. CDR1 is SQVTM, CDR2 ANQGSEA, per germline. CDR3 nucleotide sequence: TGCAGCGCTCTTGACCCGGGCTACATCTTC. Amino acid sequence: CSALDPGYIF.

The rearrangement links TRBV6-6 to TRBJ2-1, with 8 bases aligning to TRBD1. The junction had 6 bases not matched to a gene; V was cut back by 4 bases and J by 4 bases. Germline assignment: CDR1 MNHNY and CDR2 SVGAGI (reference sequence). CDR3 size: 15 residues. The CDR3 reads CASSFGTGQYNEQFF. For the CDR3, the DNA is TGTGCCAGCAGTTTCGGGACAGGACAATACAATGAGCAGTTCTTC.

In DNA, the CDR3 is TGTGCCAGCAGCAAAAACAGCAGGGGCCCATACAATGAGCAGTTCTTC. It codes for CASSKNSRGPYNEQFF. The chain employs TRBV7-9 and TRBJ2-1; weak D call: TRBD1 (6 bases). Germline values: CDR1 SEHNR, CDR2 FQNEAQ (reference sequence). The V and J ends lost 5 bases and 4 bases respectively, with 18 bases between them. This CDR3 is 16 amino acids long.

CDR3 DNA: TGCGCCAGCAGCTTGTTCGGTCCGCCAGGGGGGTGGAATGAGCAGTTCTTC. Translation: CASSLFGPPGGWNEQFF. The chain employs TRBV5-1 and TRBJ2-1, with D possibly TRBD1 on 7 matching bases. CDR1 and CDR2 (germline): SGHRS, YFSETQ. The CDR3 covers 17 residues. V lost 1 base and J lost 7, with 21 bases in between.

There are a few counts of this clone. The chain employs TRBV4-1 and TRBJ1-1; D remains unclear. V lost 0 bases and J lost 7, with 15 bases in between. This CDR3 is 15 amino acids long. From germline, CDR1 is MGHRA and CDR2 YSYEKL. CDR3 DNA sequence: TGCGCCAGCAGCCAAGAAGGGCCCTCTCTTTTTGAAGCTTTCTTT. It encodes CASSQEGPSLFEAFF.

This rearrangement joins TRBV18 to TRBJ1-5; D is unclear. Trimming took 0 bases from V and 1 from J, leaving 7 bases between them. Germline CDR1 reads KGHSH; CDR2 reads LQKENI. CDR3 length equals 15 residues. The DNA for the CDR3 is TGTGCCAGCTCACCACCAGACGGGAGCAATCAGCCCCAGCATTTT. Protein product: CASSPPDGSNQPQHF.